This is a list of T cell receptor beta chains from one sample in a study of blood T cell repertoires in COVID-19. TCRdb's table, derived via immunoSEQ multiplex PCR, lists solely in-frame clones and lacks some. The sample holds approximately 250,000 clones, about 89% seen once. Source material: peripheral blood. The receptors were sampled from a man between 35 and 55 years old with active or convalescent COVID-19. The conserved cysteine and the conserved F or W are not part of the CDR3 here. Fields, in order: clone size, V gene, J gene, CDR3 protein. Clone size, where shown, is once, few, many, or a class for clones that have expanded.

abundance: NA; v_gene: TRBV4-1; j_gene: TRBJ1-5; CDR3aa: ASSLRDSGNQPQH
abundance: NA; v_gene: TRBV6-2/TRBV6-3; j_gene: TRBJ2-2; CDR3aa: ASSYGTGELF
abundance: NA; v_gene: TRBV7-9; j_gene: TRBJ2-1; CDR3aa: ASSWSGTLSNEQF
abundance: NA; v_gene: TRBV3-1/TRBV3-2; j_gene: TRBJ1-1; CDR3aa: ASSHSGGSSLEAF
abundance: NA; v_gene: TRBV5-1; j_gene: TRBJ1-2; CDR3aa: ASSRDTNYGYT
abundance: NA; v_gene: TRBV30; j_gene: TRBJ1-5; CDR3aa: AWSPEQGWGNQPQH
abundance: NA; v_gene: TRBV5-6; j_gene: TRBJ1-2; CDR3aa: ASSLGTGGFTFYGYT
abundance: NA; v_gene: TRBV3-1/TRBV3-2; j_gene: TRBJ2-1; CDR3aa: ASSLRTVEQF
abundance: NA; v_gene: TRBV29-1; j_gene: TRBJ2-1; CDR3aa: SVGTNRLAGNNEQF
abundance: few; v_gene: TRBV28; j_gene: TRBJ2-4; CDR3aa: ASSSYLRGRPPLAKNIQY
abundance: NA; v_gene: TRBV19; j_gene: TRBJ2-4; CDR3aa: ASSSGRSQNIQY
abundance: once; v_gene: TRBV10-3; j_gene: TRBJ2-7; CDR3aa: AISEGGSGYEQY
abundance: NA; v_gene: TRBV28; j_gene: TRBJ1-6; CDR3aa: ASRDRGDSPLH
abundance: NA; v_gene: TRBV24-1; j_gene: TRBJ1-5; CDR3aa: ATSDNRGGDQPQH
abundance: NA; v_gene: TRBV27; j_gene: TRBJ2-6; CDR3aa: ASSFRTGAQSGANVLT
abundance: NA; v_gene: TRBV3-1/TRBV3-2; j_gene: TRBJ1-3; CDR3aa: ASSQEVGVGGNTIY